This T cell receptor (beta chain) was captured in a study of T cells in tumors after PD-1 blockade. Study-wide context: During anti-PD-1 treatment, some patients continued daily vismodegib 150 mg.

The table came from immunoSEQ multiplex PCR; TCRdb's copy has only in-frame clones and leaves some out. The sample consists of 11,000 to 15,000 clones, roughly 85% of them appearing once. From germline, CDR1 is SEHNR and CDR2 FQNEAQ (reference sequence). V gave up 8 bases and J gave up 3 bases, with 17 bases separating them. This CDR3 is 14 amino acids long. This clone was recorded a few times. The sequence was obtained from a human donor with basal cell carcinoma. V gene TRBV7-9 combines with J gene TRBJ2-7; D remains ambiguous. This material consisted of PBMCs, taken after anti-PD-1 treatment. The CDR3, as DNA: TGTGCCAGCTCTATTGGGTCCCATAACTACGAGCAGTACTTC. Protein sequence: CASSIGSHNYEQYF. Filled out from reference TRBV7-9 and TRBJ2-7, the complete variable domain reads DTGVSQNPRHKITKRGQNVTFRCDPISEHNRLYWYRQTLGQGPEFLTYFQNEAQLEKSRLLSDRFSAERPKGSFSTLEIQRTEQGDSAMYLCASSIGSHNYEQYFGPGTRLTVT.